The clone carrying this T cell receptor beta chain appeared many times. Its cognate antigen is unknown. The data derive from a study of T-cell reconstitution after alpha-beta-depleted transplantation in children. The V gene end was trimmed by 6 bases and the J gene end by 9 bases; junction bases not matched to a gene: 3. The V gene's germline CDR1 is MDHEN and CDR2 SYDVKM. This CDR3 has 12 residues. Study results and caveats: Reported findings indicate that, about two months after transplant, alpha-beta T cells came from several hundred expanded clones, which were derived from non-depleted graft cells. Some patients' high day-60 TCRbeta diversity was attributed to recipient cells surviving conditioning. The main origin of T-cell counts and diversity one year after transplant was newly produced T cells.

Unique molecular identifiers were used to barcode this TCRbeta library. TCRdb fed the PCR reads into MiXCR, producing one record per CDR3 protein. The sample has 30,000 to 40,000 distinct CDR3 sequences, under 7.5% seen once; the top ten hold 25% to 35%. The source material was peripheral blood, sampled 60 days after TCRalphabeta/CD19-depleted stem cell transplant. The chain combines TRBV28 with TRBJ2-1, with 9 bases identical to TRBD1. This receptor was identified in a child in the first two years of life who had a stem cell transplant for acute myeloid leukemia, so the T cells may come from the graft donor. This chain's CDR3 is CASRTGGGEQFF. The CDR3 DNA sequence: TGTGCCAGCAGAACAGGGGGCGGTGAGCAGTTCTTC. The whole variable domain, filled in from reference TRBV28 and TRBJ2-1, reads DVKVTQSSRYLVKRTGEKVFLECVQDMDHENMFWYRQDPGLGLRLIYFSYDVKMKEKGDIPEGYSVSREKKERFSLILESASTNQTSMYLCASRTGGGEQFFGPGTRLTVL.